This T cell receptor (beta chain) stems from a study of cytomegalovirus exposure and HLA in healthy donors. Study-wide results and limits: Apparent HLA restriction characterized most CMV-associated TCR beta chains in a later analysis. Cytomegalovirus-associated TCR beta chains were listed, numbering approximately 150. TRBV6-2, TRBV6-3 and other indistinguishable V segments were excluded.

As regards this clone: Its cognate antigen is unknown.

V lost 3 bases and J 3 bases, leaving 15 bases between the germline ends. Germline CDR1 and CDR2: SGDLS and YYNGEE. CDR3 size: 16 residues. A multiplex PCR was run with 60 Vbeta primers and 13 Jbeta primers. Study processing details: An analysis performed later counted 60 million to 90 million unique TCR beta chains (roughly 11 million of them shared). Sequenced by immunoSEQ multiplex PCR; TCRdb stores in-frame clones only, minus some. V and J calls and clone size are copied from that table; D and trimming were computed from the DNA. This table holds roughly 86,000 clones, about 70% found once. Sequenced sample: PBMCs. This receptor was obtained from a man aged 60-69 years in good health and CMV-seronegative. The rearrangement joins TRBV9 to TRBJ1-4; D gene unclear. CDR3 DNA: TGTGCCAGCAGCGGGGCCGGGGAGGAACCTAATGAAAAACTGTTTTTT. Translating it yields CASSGAGEEPNEKLFF. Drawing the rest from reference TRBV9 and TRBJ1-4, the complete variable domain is DSGVTQTPKHLITATGQRVTLRCSPRSGDLSVYWYQQSLDQGLQFLIQYYNGEERAKGNILERFSAQQFPDLHSELNLSSLELGDSALYFCASSGAGEEPNEKLFFGSGTQLSVL.